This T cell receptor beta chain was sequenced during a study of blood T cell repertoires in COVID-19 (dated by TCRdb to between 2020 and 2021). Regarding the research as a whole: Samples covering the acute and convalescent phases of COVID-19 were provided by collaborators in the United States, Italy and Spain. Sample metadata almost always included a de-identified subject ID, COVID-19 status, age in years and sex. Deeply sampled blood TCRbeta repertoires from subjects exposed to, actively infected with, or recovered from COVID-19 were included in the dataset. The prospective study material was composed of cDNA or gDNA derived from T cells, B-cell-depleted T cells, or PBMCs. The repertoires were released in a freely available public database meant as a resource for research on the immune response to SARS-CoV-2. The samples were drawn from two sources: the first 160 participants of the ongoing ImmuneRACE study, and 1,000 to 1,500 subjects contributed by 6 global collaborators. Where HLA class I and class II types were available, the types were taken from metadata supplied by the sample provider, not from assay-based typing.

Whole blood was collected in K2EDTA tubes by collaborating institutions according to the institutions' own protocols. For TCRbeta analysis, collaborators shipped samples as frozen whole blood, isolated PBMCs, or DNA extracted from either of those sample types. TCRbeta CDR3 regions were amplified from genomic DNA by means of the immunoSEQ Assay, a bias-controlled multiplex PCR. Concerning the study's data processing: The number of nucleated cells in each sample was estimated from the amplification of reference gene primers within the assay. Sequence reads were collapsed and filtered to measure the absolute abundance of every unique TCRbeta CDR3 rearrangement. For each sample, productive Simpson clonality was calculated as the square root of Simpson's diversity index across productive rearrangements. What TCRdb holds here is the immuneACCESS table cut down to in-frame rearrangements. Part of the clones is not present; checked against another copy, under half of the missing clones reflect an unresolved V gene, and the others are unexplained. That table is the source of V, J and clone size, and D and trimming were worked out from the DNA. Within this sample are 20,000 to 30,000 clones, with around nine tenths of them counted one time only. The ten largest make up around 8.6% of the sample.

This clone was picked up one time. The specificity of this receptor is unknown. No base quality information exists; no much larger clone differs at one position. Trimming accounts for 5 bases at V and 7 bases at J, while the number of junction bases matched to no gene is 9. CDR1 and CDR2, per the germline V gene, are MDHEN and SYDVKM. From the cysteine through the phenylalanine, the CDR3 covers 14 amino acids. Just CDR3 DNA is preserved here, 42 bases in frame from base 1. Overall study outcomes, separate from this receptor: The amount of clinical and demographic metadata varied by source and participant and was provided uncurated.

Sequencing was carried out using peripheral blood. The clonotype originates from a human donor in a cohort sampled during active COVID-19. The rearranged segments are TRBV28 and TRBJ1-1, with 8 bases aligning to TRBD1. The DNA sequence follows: TGTGCCAGCAGTGTCGGACAGGGAAGGAGTGAAGCTTTCTTT. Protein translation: CASSVGQGRSEAFF.